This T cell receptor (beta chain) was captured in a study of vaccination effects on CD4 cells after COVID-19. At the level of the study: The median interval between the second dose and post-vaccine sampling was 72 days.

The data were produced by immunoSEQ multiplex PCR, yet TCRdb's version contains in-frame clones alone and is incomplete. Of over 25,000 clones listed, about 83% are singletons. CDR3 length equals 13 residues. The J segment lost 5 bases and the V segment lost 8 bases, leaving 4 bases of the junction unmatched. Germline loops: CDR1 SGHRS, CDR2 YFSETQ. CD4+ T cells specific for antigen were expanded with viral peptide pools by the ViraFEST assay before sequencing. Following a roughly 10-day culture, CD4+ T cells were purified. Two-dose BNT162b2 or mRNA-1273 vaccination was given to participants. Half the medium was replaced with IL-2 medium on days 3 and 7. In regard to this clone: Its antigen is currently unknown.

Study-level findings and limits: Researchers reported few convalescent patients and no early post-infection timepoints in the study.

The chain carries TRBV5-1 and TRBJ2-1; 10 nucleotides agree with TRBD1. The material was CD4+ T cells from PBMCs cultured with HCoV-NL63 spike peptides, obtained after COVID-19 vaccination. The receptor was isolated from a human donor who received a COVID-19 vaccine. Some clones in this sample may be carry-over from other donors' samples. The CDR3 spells CASWTGGDNEQFF. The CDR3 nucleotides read TGCGCCAGTTGGACAGGGGGAGACAATGAGCAGTTCTTC.